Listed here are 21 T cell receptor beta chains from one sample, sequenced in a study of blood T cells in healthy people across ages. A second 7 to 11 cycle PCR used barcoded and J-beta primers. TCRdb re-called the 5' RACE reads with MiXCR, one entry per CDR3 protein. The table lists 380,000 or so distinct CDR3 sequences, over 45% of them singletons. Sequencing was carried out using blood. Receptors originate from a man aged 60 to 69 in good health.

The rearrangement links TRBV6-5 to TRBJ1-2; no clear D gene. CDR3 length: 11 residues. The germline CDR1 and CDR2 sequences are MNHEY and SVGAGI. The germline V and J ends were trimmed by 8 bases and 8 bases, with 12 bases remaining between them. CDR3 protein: CASGEGRGYTF. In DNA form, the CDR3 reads TGTGCCAGCGGCGAGGGAAGAGGCTACACCTTC.

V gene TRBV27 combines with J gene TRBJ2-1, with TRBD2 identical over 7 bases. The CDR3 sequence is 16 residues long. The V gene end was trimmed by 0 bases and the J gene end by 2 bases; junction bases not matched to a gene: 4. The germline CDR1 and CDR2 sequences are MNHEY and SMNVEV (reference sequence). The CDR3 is CASSLSRGRAYNEQFF. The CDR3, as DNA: TGTGCCAGCAGTTTATCGCGAGGGAGGGCCTACAATGAGCAGTTCTTC.

For the CDR3, the DNA is TGTGCCAGCATGGGGACAGGGTGGAGCAATCAGCCCCAGCATTTT. Amino acids: CASMGTGWSNQPQHF. V is TRBV2 and J is TRBJ1-5, with TRBD1 matching over 9 bases. The CDR3 length is 15 residues. CDR1 SNHLY and CDR2 FYNNEI come from the germline V gene. V was pared by 7 bases and J by 1 base, with 5 bases of the junction left unmatched.

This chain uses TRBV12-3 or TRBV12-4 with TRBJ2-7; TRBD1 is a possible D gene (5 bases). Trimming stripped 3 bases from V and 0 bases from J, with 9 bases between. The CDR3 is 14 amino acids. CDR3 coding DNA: TGTGCCAGCAGTTTCTGGGGCCTCTCCTACGAGCAGTACTTC. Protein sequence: CASSFWGLSYEQYF.

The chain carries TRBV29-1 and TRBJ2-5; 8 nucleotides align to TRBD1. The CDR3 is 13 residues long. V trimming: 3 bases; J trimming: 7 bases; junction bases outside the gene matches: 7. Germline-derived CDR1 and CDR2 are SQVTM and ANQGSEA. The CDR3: CSVETGVFVTQYF. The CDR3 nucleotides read TGCAGCGTTGAGACAGGGGTTTTTGTGACCCAGTACTTC.

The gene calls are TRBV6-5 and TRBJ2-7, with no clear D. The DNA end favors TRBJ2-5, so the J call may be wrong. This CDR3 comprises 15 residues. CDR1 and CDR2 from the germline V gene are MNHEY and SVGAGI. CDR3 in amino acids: CASSYSSGGVETQYF. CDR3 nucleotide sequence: TGTGCCAGCAGTTACTCGAGTGGTGGGGTAGAGACCCAGTACTTC.

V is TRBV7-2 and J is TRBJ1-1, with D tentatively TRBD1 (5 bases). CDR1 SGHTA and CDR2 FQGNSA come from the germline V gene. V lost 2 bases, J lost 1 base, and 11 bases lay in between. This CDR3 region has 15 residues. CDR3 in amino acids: CASSLSGTSNTEAFF. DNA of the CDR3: TGTGCCAGCAGCTTATCCGGGACCTCGAACACTGAAGCTTTCTTT. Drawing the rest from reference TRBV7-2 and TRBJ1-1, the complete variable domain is GAGVSQSPSNKVTEKGKDVELRCDPISGHTALYWYRQSLGQGLEFLIYFQGNSAPDKSGLPSDRFSAERTGGSVSTLTIQRTQQEDSAVYLCASSLSGTSNTEAFFGQGTRLTVV.

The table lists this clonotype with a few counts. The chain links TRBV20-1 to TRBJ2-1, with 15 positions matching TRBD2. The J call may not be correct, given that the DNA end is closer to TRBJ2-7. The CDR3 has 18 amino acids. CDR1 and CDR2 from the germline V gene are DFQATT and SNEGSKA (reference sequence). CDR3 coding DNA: TGCAGTGCTAGTCTGGGACTAGCGGGAGGTCTTTCCTACAATGAGCAGTACTTC. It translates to CSASLGLAGGLSYNEQYF.

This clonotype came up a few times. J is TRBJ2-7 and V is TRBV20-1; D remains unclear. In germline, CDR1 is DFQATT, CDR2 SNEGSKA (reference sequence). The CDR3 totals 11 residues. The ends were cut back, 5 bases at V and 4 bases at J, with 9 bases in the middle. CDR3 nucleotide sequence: TGCAGTGCTGGCGATATATACGAGCAGTACTTC. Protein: CSAGDIYEQYF.

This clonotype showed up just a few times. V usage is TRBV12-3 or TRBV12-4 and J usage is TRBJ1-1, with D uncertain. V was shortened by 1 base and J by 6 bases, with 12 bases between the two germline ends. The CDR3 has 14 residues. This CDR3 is CASSLGGPGAEAFF. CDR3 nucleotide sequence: TGTGCCAGCAGTTTAGGAGGCCCCGGGGCTGAAGCTTTCTTT.

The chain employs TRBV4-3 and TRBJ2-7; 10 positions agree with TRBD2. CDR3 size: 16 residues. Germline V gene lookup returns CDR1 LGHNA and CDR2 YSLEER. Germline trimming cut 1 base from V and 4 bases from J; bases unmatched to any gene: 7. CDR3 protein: CASSQVASSGSYEQYF. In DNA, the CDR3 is TGCGCCAGCAGCCAAGTTGCCTCTAGCGGGAGTTACGAGCAGTACTTC.

CDR3 nucleotide sequence: TGTGCCAGCAGCTTAGTCGACAGGGGTGTATACGAGCAGTACTTC. Translating gives CASSLVDRGVYEQYF. The chain is built from TRBV7-2 and TRBJ2-7, with 8 positions matching TRBD1. With 1 base clipped from V and 4 bases from J, the junction kept 6 bases outside the gene matches. This CDR3 contains 15 residues. Germline V lookup: CDR1 SGHTA, CDR2 FQGNSA.

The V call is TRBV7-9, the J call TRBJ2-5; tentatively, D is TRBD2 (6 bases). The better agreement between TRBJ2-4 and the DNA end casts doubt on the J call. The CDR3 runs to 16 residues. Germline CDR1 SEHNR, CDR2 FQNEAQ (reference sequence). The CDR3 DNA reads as TGTGCCAGCGCCGTGTCTGGGCGGGGAGGTGGTGGCATTCAGTACTTC. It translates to CASAVSGRGGGGIQYF.

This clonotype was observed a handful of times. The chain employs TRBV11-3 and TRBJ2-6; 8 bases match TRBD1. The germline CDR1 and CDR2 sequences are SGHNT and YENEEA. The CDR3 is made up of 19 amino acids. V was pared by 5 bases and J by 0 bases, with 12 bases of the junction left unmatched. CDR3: CASSPGAGQANSGANVLTF. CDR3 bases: TGTGCCAGCAGCCCAGGGGCGGGACAGGCGAACTCTGGGGCCAACGTCCTGACTTTC.

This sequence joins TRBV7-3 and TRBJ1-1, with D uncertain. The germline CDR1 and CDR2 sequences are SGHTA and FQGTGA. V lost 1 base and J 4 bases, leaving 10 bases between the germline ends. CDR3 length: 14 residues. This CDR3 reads CASSLSGVSTEAFF. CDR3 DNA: TGTGCCAGCAGCTTAAGTGGGGTGTCCACTGAAGCTTTCTTT. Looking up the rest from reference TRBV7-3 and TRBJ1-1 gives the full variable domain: GAGVSQTPSNKVTEKGKYVELRCDPISGHTALYWYRQSLGQGPEFLIYFQGTGAADDSGLPNDRFFAVRPEGSVSTLKIQRTERGDSAVYLCASSLSGVSTEAFFGQGTRLTVV.

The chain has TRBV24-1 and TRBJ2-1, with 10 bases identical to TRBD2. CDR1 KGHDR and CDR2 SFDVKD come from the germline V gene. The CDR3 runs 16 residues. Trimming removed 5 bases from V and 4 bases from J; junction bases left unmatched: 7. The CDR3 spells CATSAATSGSYNEQFF. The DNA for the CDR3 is TGTGCCACCAGTGCCGCGACTAGCGGGTCATACAATGAGCAGTTCTTC.

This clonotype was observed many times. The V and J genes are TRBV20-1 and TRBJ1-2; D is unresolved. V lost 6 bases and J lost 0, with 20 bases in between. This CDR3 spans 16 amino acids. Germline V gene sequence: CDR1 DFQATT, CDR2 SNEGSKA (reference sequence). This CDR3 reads CSAEGLKSSANYGYTF. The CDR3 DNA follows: TGCAGTGCCGAGGGCCTGAAATCATCAGCTAACTATGGCTACACCTTC.

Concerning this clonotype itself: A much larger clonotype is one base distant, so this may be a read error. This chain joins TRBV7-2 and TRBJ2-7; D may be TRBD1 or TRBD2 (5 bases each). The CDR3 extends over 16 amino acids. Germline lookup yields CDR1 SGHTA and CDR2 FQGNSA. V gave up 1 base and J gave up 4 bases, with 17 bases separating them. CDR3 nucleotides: TGTGCCAGCAGCTTAGGGGGACGGGGTGTTTTGTACGAGCAGTACTTC. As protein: CASSLGGRGVLYEQYF.

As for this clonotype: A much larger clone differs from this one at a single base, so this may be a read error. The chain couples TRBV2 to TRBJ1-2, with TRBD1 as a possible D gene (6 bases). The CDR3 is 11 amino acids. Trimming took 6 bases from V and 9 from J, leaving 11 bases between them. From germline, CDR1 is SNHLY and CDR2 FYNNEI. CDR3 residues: CASSGTSSYTF. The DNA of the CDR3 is TGTGCCAGCAGCGGGACAAGCAGCTACACCTTC.

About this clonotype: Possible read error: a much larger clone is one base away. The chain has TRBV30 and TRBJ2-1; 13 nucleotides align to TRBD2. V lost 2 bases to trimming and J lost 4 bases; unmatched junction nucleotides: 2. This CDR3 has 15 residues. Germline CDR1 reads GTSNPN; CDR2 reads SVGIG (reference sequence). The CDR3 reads CAWSSGLAGYNEQFF. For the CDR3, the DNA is TGTGCCTGGAGTTCGGGACTAGCGGGGTACAATGAGCAGTTCTTC.

The CDR3 region is CASSEERGLTGELFF. The CDR3 DNA reads TGTGCCAGCAGTGAAGAGAGGGGGCTCACCGGGGAGCTGTTTTTT. The chain has TRBV2 and TRBJ2-2; 7 bases map to TRBD1. The CDR3 is made up of 15 amino acids. From germline, CDR1 is SNHLY and CDR2 FYNNEI. Trimming at V came to 1 base and at J to 4 bases, leaving 3 bases not matched to a gene.